This T cell receptor beta chain was identified during a study of response to subunit inactivated influenza vaccine. The junction had 3 bases not matched to a gene; V was cut back by 3 bases and J by 5 bases. The CDR3 totals 14 residues. CDR1 is PRHDT and CDR2 is FYEKMQ in the germline V gene (reference sequence). Points from the study as a whole: Few new T cells, the authors suggested, are recruited by each seasonal influenza vaccination.

As concerns this clonotype: Its matching antigen is unknown.

TCRdb processed the RT-PCR reads anew with MiXCR; each CDR3 protein has one entry. This table has under 500,000 distinct CDR3 sequences, approximately 9.9% appearing once. The chain couples TRBV13 to TRBJ2-7, with 11 bases aligning to TRBD2. The TCR originated in a man aged 50 to 60 who received an inactivated influenza vaccine. Here the sequenced sample was PBMCs from blood, taken 40 to 50 days after vaccination. CDR3 coding DNA: TGTGCCAGCAGCTTCGGGACTAGCGGCGACGAGCAGTACTTC. This sequence encodes CASSFGTSGDEQYF.